The clone carrying this T cell receptor (beta chain) has just a few counts. The antigen remains undetermined. Healthy Caucasians provided all donations. A universal primer site was created by template switching, with the cDNA bearing unique molecular identifiers. TCRdb passed the 5' RACE reads through MiXCR, listing each CDR3 protein once. The table lists around 250,000 distinct CDR3 sequences, about 13% of them singletons, with about 4.1% in the top ten. The germline CDR1 and CDR2 sequences are MDHEN and SYDVKM. There are 15 residues in the CDR3. The V segment lost 4 bases and the J segment 9 bases; nucleotides outside the gene matches: 8. This sample is drawn from a study of identical twins. Study conclusions and caveats: The study drew conclusions from cross-sectional statistical analysis, not from following the same donors.

The same specimen was also included in a second study, on yellow fever vaccine responses in identical twins. That study adds: Vaccine T cell responses of twins reportedly seemed partly convergent and partly personalized.

This TCR came from a woman younger than 35 in good health. Sequenced input: memory (CD45RO+) T cells sorted from blood. This sequence joins TRBV28 and TRBJ1-6; 8 nucleotides match TRBD1. As DNA, the CDR3 is TGTGCCAGCAGTTCCCCCGAGACAGGGGTTTCACCCCTCCACTTT. Protein: CASSSPETGVSPLHF.